This TCR beta chain was identified in a study of human T cells and chemical hapten exposure. TCRdb used MiXCR to reprocess the RACE reads, holding one entry per CDR3 protein. The sample carries roughly 100,000 distinct CDR3 sequences, 10% to 13% recorded once. Trimming cost V 0 bases and J 4 bases, with 7 bases left between them. CDR3 size: 13 residues. Germline V gene sequence: CDR1 MNHEY, CDR2 SVGAGI. Documented time point: pre-sensitization, week 0. Treatment in this sample: therapeutic diphenylcyclopropenone sensitization with weekly scalp DPC. The source is a woman aged 55 to 70 with alopecia areata. Some clones in this sample may be carry-over from other donors' samples. The chain carries TRBV6-5 and TRBJ2-7; D gene ambiguous. The source was whole blood, collected in connection with sensitization to the hapten diphenylcyclopropenone (DPC). The CDR3 reads CASSYSGSYEQYF. DNA for the CDR3: TGTGCCAGCAGTTACTCTGGCAGTTACGAGCAGTACTTC.